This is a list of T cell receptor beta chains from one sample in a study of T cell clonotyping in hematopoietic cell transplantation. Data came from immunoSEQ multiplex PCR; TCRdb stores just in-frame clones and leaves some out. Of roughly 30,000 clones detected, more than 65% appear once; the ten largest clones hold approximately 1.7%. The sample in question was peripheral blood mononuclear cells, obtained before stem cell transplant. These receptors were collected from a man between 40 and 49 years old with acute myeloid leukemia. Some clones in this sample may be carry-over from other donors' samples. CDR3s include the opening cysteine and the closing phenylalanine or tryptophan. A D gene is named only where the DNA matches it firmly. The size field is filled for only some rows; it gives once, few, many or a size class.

CDR3 DNA: TGTGCCAGCAGTTCTCTGGGGCTACGGGAAGATACGCAGTATTTT
CDR3 protein: CASSSLGLREDTQYF
clone size: NA
D gene: NA
V gene: TRBV27
J gene: TRBJ2-3

CDR3 DNA: TGTGCCAGCAGCTTAAGCGGGGGGGTGGCAGAGACCCAGTACTTC
CDR3 protein: CASSLSGGVAETQYF
clone size: NA
D gene: TRBD2
V gene: TRBV7-2
J gene: TRBJ2-5

CDR3 DNA: TGCGCCAGCAGCTTGGAAGAGACCCAGTACTTC
CDR3 protein: CASSLEETQYF
clone size: few
D gene: NA
V gene: TRBV5-1
J gene: TRBJ2-5

CDR3 DNA: TGTGCCAGCAGCAGGCGACAGGGGGGGACCGGGGAGCTGTTTTTT
CDR3 protein: CASSRRQGGTGELFF
clone size: NA
D gene: TRBD1
V gene: TRBV7-9
J gene: TRBJ2-2

CDR3 DNA: TGTGCCAGCAGTCGCCCGGGGACTAGCGGATACAATGAGCAGTTCTTC
CDR3 protein: CASSRPGTSGYNEQFF
clone size: NA
D gene: TRBD2
V gene: TRBV6-6
J gene: TRBJ2-1

CDR3 DNA: TGTGCCAGCAGCGACCAGACAGACATGAACACTGAAGCTTTCTTT
CDR3 protein: CASSDQTDMNTEAFF
clone size: NA
D gene: NA
V gene: TRBV7-9
J gene: TRBJ1-1

CDR3 DNA: TGTGCCAGCAGCACCTTAGCGTGGCGGATCTCCTACAATGAGCAGTTCTTC
CDR3 protein: CASSTLAWRISYNEQFF
clone size: NA
D gene: NA
V gene: TRBV11-2
J gene: TRBJ2-1

CDR3 DNA: TGTGCCAGCATCGGGGGAGGAAAATTAGGCTACACCTTC
CDR3 protein: CASIGGGKLGYTF
clone size: few
D gene: NA
V gene: TRBV28
J gene: TRBJ1-2

CDR3 DNA: TGTGCCAGCAGTGGAGGGGGTGAGGACAATGAGCAGTTCTTC
CDR3 protein: CASSGGGEDNEQFF
clone size: NA
D gene: NA
V gene: TRBV6-1
J gene: TRBJ2-1

CDR3 DNA: TGTGCCAGCAGTGAACAACTTAGCGGGGGGTACCAAGAGACCCAGTACTTC
CDR3 protein: CASSEQLSGGYQETQYF
clone size: NA
D gene: TRBD2
V gene: TRBV6-1
J gene: TRBJ2-5

CDR3 DNA: TGTGCCAGCAGCTTTCGAACGACCTACGAGCAGTACTTC
CDR3 protein: CASSFRTTYEQYF
clone size: NA
D gene: NA
V gene: TRBV7-8
J gene: TRBJ2-7

CDR3 DNA: TGTGCCAGCAGCCAAACCGCGACAGAAAAAGCTTTCTTT
CDR3 protein: CASSQTATEKAFF
clone size: NA
D gene: NA
V gene: TRBV11-3
J gene: TRBJ1-1

CDR3 DNA: TGTGCCAGCAGCCCCGGACTAGCGGGGCGCACCGGGGAGCTGTTTTTT
CDR3 protein: CASSPGLAGRTGELFF
clone size: NA
D gene: TRBD2
V gene: TRBV5-6
J gene: TRBJ2-2

CDR3 DNA: TGCGCCAGCAGTCTCTCAGGGGTTCTGTGGAATGAGCAGTTCTTC
CDR3 protein: CASSLSGVLWNEQFF
clone size: NA
D gene: NA
V gene: TRBV28
J gene: TRBJ2-1

CDR3 DNA: TGTGCCTGGAGTGTCTCGGGACAGGACTGGTTGCGGGTACGGCGAGATACGCAGTATTTT
CDR3 protein: CAWSVSGQDWLRVRRDTQYF
clone size: NA
D gene: TRBD1
V gene: TRBV30
J gene: TRBJ2-3

CDR3 DNA: TGTGCCAGCAGTTCAACGGTATCCGATTCACCCCTCCACTTT
CDR3 protein: CASSSTVSDSPLHF
clone size: few
D gene: NA
V gene: TRBV6-5
J gene: TRBJ1-6

CDR3 DNA: TGTGCCAGCAGTTACTCCCGGGGGACCCAGTACTTC
CDR3 protein: CASSYSRGTQYF
clone size: NA
D gene: NA
V gene: TRBV6-6
J gene: TRBJ2-5

CDR3 DNA: TGCGCCAGCAACTATGGAGGGGGTAGGGCTAGTGAAGCTTTCTTT
CDR3 protein: CASNYGGGRASEAFF
clone size: NA
D gene: NA
V gene: TRBV5-1
J gene: TRBJ1-1

CDR3 DNA: TGTGCCAGCAGCTCACAGGGTATTACTGAAGCTTTCTTT
CDR3 protein: CASSSQGITEAFF
clone size: NA
D gene: NA
V gene: TRBV11-1
J gene: TRBJ1-1

CDR3 DNA: TGTGCCAGCATGACGTCTATTTTATATCAGGGTAGGACTGAAGCTTTCTTT
CDR3 protein: CASMTSILYQGRTEAFF
clone size: NA
D gene: NA
V gene: TRBV19
J gene: TRBJ1-1

CDR3 DNA: TGCAGCTATATCGGACAGTCCAACACTGAAGCTTTCTTT
CDR3 protein: CSYIGQSNTEAFF
clone size: NA
D gene: NA
V gene: TRBV29-1
J gene: TRBJ1-1

CDR3 DNA: TGTGCCAGCAGCTTAGAGGTCTATGGCTACACCTTC
CDR3 protein: CASSLEVYGYTF
clone size: few
D gene: NA
V gene: TRBV7-9
J gene: TRBJ1-2

CDR3 DNA: TGTGCCAGCAGCTTGGGAGGGTTTTCCCGTTACGAGCAGTACTTC
CDR3 protein: CASSLGGFSRYEQYF
clone size: few
D gene: NA
V gene: TRBV5-8
J gene: TRBJ2-7

CDR3 DNA: TGCAGCGTAGGGGTTTCGGATACGCAGTATTTT
CDR3 protein: CSVGVSDTQYF
clone size: NA
D gene: NA
V gene: TRBV29-1
J gene: TRBJ2-3

CDR3 DNA: TGTGCCAGCAGCCCCGGGGGACAGGGCCTTTACGGCTACACCTTC
CDR3 protein: CASSPGGQGLYGYTF
clone size: NA
D gene: TRBD1
V gene: TRBV6-5
J gene: TRBJ1-2

CDR3 DNA: TGTGCATCCGGGGAGGGAAGTCAGCCCCAGCATTTT
CDR3 protein: CASGEGSQPQHF
clone size: NA
D gene: NA
V gene: TRBV6-1
J gene: TRBJ1-5

CDR3 DNA: TGTGCCAGCAGCCTACTCCTTGTGGGTCAAGAGACCCAGTACTTC
CDR3 protein: CASSLLLVGQETQYF
clone size: few
D gene: NA
V gene: TRBV7-9
J gene: TRBJ2-5

CDR3 DNA: TGTGCCAGCAGTTTGACAGCCGCACACCGTTCACCCCTCCACTTT
CDR3 protein: CASSLTAAHRSPLHF
clone size: NA
D gene: NA
V gene: TRBV27
J gene: TRBJ1-6

CDR3 DNA: TGTGCCAGCCTTGGTGGGGGCTCGGGTACCGGGGAGCTGTTTTTT
CDR3 protein: CASLGGGSGTGELFF
clone size: NA
D gene: NA
V gene: TRBV6-1
J gene: TRBJ2-2

CDR3 DNA: TGTGCCAGCAGAAAGACAGGGGGGGGTGAAAAACTGTTTTTT
CDR3 protein: CASRKTGGGEKLFF
clone size: few
D gene: TRBD1
V gene: TRBV13
J gene: TRBJ1-4

CDR3 DNA: TGTGCCAGCAGCTTTAGCGGGAGGGATCGTATAGAGACCCAGTACTTC
CDR3 protein: CASSFSGRDRIETQYF
clone size: NA
D gene: TRBD2
V gene: TRBV5-6
J gene: TRBJ2-5

CDR3 DNA: TGTGCCAGCAGTCCGCGACTAGCGGGTTCAACCTACAATGAGCAGTTCTTC
CDR3 protein: CASSPRLAGSTYNEQFF
clone size: NA
D gene: TRBD2
V gene: TRBV27
J gene: TRBJ2-1

CDR3 DNA: TGTGCCAGCAGTTTAGCCGGGACCGGAAACACCATATATTTT
CDR3 protein: CASSLAGTGNTIYF
clone size: NA
D gene: NA
V gene: TRBV6-5
J gene: TRBJ1-3

CDR3 DNA: TGTGCCAGCAGTTTCCTCAAAACCAGGGGAAACACTGAAGCTTTCTTT
CDR3 protein: CASSFLKTRGNTEAFF
clone size: NA
D gene: NA
V gene: TRBV6-5
J gene: TRBJ1-1

CDR3 DNA: TGTGCCAGCAGCACAAGGACCATCACCTACGAGCAGTACTTC
CDR3 protein: CASSTRTITYEQYF
clone size: NA
D gene: NA
V gene: TRBV5-8
J gene: TRBJ2-7

CDR3 DNA: TGTGCCAGCAACTTGGGGACCACAGATACGCAGTATTTT
CDR3 protein: CASNLGTTDTQYF
clone size: NA
D gene: NA
V gene: TRBV5-4
J gene: TRBJ2-3

CDR3 DNA: TGTGCCAGCAGTGAAGCGCGGACGGCTAACTATGGCTACACCTTC
CDR3 protein: CASSEARTANYGYTF
clone size: NA
D gene: NA
V gene: TRBV6-1
J gene: TRBJ1-2

CDR3 DNA: TGTGCCAGCAGCTGGACTCTAGGCCAAGAGACCCAGTACTTC
CDR3 protein: CASSWTLGQETQYF
clone size: NA
D gene: NA
V gene: TRBV7-6
J gene: TRBJ2-5

CDR3 DNA: TGTGCCAGCAGCCCAGGGCCGAGTAATTCACCCCTCCACTTT
CDR3 protein: CASSPGPSNSPLHF
clone size: few
D gene: NA
V gene: TRBV7-2
J gene: TRBJ1-6

CDR3 DNA: TGTGCCTGGAGTGTACAAGTGAACACTGAAGCTTTCTTT
CDR3 protein: CAWSVQVNTEAFF
clone size: NA
D gene: NA
V gene: TRBV30
J gene: TRBJ1-1

CDR3 DNA: TGTGCCAGCAGTGAAGCAAAAGGGATCCAGCCCCAGCATTTT
CDR3 protein: CASSEAKGIQPQHF
clone size: NA
D gene: NA
V gene: TRBV2
J gene: TRBJ1-5

CDR3 DNA: TGTGCCAGCAGTGAAGGCAGACAACGTAGCAATCAGCCCCAGCATTTT
CDR3 protein: CASSEGRQRSNQPQHF
clone size: few
D gene: NA
V gene: TRBV2
J gene: TRBJ1-5

CDR3 DNA: TGTGCCAGCAGTGAACACGCAGCGGGCGTAAAAGAGACCCAGTACTTC
CDR3 protein: CASSEHAAGVKETQYF
clone size: NA
D gene: NA
V gene: TRBV6-4
J gene: TRBJ2-5

CDR3 DNA: TGTGCCAGCAGCCCCCTCCGAGGGCGACAGGGCAAGTACTTC
CDR3 protein: CASSPLRGRQGKYF
clone size: NA
D gene: TRBD1
V gene: TRBV14
J gene: TRBJ2-5

CDR3 DNA: TGTGCCAGTAGTCCCGGGCTAAATTACGAGCAGTACTTC
CDR3 protein: CASSPGLNYEQYF
clone size: NA
D gene: NA
V gene: TRBV19
J gene: TRBJ2-7

CDR3 DNA: TGTGCCAGCAGGACTCTGGGCAGACAGAACACCGGGGAGCTGTTTTTT
CDR3 protein: CASRTLGRQNTGELFF
clone size: NA
D gene: NA
V gene: TRBV9
J gene: TRBJ2-2

CDR3 DNA: TGTGCCAGTGGACCCAGGACTGACTATGGCTACACCTTC
CDR3 protein: CASGPRTDYGYTF
clone size: NA
D gene: NA
V gene: TRBV19
J gene: TRBJ1-2

CDR3 DNA: TGTGCCAGCAGCTTACTCGCCCTAAACACCATATATTTT
CDR3 protein: CASSLLALNTIYF
clone size: NA
D gene: NA
V gene: TRBV7-9
J gene: TRBJ1-3

CDR3 DNA: TGTGCCAGCAGTTATTCCGGGACAGGGGAATATGGCTACACCTTC
CDR3 protein: CASSYSGTGEYGYTF
clone size: NA
D gene: TRBD1
V gene: TRBV6-5
J gene: TRBJ1-2

CDR3 DNA: TGTGCCTGGAGTATACAGCCTCAAGAGACCCAGTACTTC
CDR3 protein: CAWSIQPQETQYF
clone size: few
D gene: NA
V gene: TRBV30
J gene: TRBJ2-5

CDR3 DNA: TGTGCCATCAGTACAACAGGGGGCACCGAGCAGTACTTC
CDR3 protein: CAISTTGGTEQYF
clone size: NA
D gene: TRBD1
V gene: TRBV10-3
J gene: TRBJ2-7

CDR3 DNA: TGTGCCAGCAGCTTGTATACCAATGTCGGCGAGCAGGAGCCCCAGCATTTT
CDR3 protein: CASSLYTNVGEQEPQHF
clone size: NA
D gene: NA
V gene: TRBV5-6
J gene: TRBJ1-5

CDR3 DNA: TGTGCCAGCAGCTTTCTTACAGGGATCTACAATGAGCAGTTCTTC
CDR3 protein: CASSFLTGIYNEQFF
clone size: NA
D gene: NA
V gene: TRBV5-4
J gene: TRBJ2-1

CDR3 DNA: TGTGCCAGCAGCCCAGCGACAGGGAGGATAAATGAAAAACTGTTTTTT
CDR3 protein: CASSPATGRINEKLFF
clone size: NA
D gene: TRBD1
V gene: TRBV7-8
J gene: TRBJ1-4